This T cell receptor beta chain was found in a study of T-cell reconstitution after alpha-beta-depleted transplantation in children. Unique molecular identifiers were used to barcode this TCRbeta library. In TCRdb, the PCR reads were re-called with MiXCR into one record per CDR3 protein. The data contain 75,000 to 90,000 distinct CDR3 sequences, roughly 14% of them singletons. Note on this clonotype: No antigen is known for it.

Broader study findings: Elevated TCRbeta diversity at day 60 was traced, in some patients, to surviving recipient T cells and thymic progenitors.

Germline-derived CDR1 and CDR2 are MNHNS and SASEGT. The CDR3 length is 13 residues. Trimming removed 5 bases at V and 8 bases at J, with 12 bases between. The sequence derives from a male patient aged 2-10 years who had a stem cell transplant for acute lymphoblastic leukemia, so the T cells may come from the graft donor. The sequenced sample was PBMCs, mostly from graft donor cells, obtained 180 days after TCRalphabeta/CD19-depleted stem cell transplant. The chain combines TRBV6-1 with TRBJ1-4; D gene ambiguous. The CDR3 protein is CASSLREREKLFF. CDR3 sequence (DNA): TGTGCCAGCAGTCTGAGAGAGAGGGAAAAACTGTTTTTT.